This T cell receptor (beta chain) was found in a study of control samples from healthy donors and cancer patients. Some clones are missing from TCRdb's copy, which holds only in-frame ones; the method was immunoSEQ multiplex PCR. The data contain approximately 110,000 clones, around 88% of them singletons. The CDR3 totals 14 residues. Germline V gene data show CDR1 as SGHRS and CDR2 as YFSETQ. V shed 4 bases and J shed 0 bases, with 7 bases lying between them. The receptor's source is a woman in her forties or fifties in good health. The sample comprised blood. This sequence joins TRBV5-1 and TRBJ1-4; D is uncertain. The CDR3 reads CASSPHATNEKLFF. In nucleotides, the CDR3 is TGCGCCAGCAGCCCCCATGCAACTAATGAAAAACTGTTTTTT.